A selection of T cell receptor beta chains follows, all from one sample in a study of blood T cell repertoires in COVID-19. Libraries were prepared by immunoSEQ multiplex PCR; TCRdb keeps only in-frame clonotypes and omits some of them. Here the sample spans roughly 380,000 clones, approximately 80% being singletons. Sequencing used peripheral blood. All receptors derive from a human donor with acute or convalescent COVID-19. The donor label of this sample is uncertain. The CDR3 runs from the conserved cysteine through the conserved F or W. D genes are given only for firm matches. Not all rows give a size; the values are once, few, many and, for expanded clones, a class.

TRBV6-5	TRBJ2-7	.	.	TGTGCCAGCAGTTCCCTACAGGGTGTAGGCTACGAGCAGTACTTC	CASSSLQGVGYEQYF
TRBV6-1	TRBJ1-1	.	TRBD1	TGTGCCAGCAGTGGGAGGGACAGGGGATTTCGTTCCACTGAAGCTTTCTTT	CASSGRDRGFRSTEAFF
TRBV12-5	TRBJ2-3	.	.	TGTGCTAGTGGTTTTTCGGGCACAGATACGCAGTATTTT	CASGFSGTDTQYF
TRBV6-5	TRBJ2-7	few	TRBD1	TGTGCCAGCACACGACAGGGACAATACGAGCAGTACTTC	CASTRQGQYEQYF
TRBV6-1	TRBJ2-7	.	.	TGTGCCAGCAGTGAACTTCGGTACGAGCAGTACTTC	CASSELRYEQYF
TRBV29-1	TRBJ2-3	.	.	TGCAGCCCCAGGACAAGCACAGATACGCAGTATTTT	CSPRTSTDTQYF
TRBV19	TRBJ1-5	.	TRBD1	TGTGCCAGTAGTAGAACAGGGGCGTATAGCAATCAGCCCCAGCATTTT	CASSRTGAYSNQPQHF
TRBV28	TRBJ1-5	once	.	TGTGCCAGCAGTTTATGGGGGGGTGGGGATCAGCCCCAGCATTTT	CASSLWGGGDQPQHF
TRBV18	TRBJ1-4	few	TRBD1	TGTGCCAGCTCACCGCAACGGGACAGTCTTAATGAAAAACTGTTTTTT	CASSPQRDSLNEKLFF
TRBV19	TRBJ2-6	.	.	TGTGCCAGTAGTCGGGACATGTATAGCTCTGGGGCCAACGTCCTGACTTTC	CASSRDMYSSGANVLTF
TRBV7-2	TRBJ1-2	once	.	TGTGCCAGCAGCTTAGCTGCAGGGGAGGGTTATGGCTACACCTTC	CASSLAAGEGYGYTF
TRBV25-1	TRBJ1-1	.	TRBD1	TGTGCCAGCAGAGGGACAGGGGGCGGGACTGAAGCTTTCTTT	CASRGTGGGTEAFF
TRBV27	TRBJ1-2	few	.	TGTGCCAGCAGTTTAGTCCCACCCCGGGGTTATGGTGGCTACACCTTC	CASSLVPPRGYGGYTF
TRBV6-5	TRBJ1-1	few	.	TGTGCCAGCAGTCGCACAACTACAAACCGTGAAGCTTTCTTT	CASSRTTTNREAFF
TRBV18	TRBJ1-2	.	.	TGTGCCAGCTCTCCAGATAGCGCTGGCTACACCTTC	CASSPDSAGYTF
TRBV12-3/TRBV12-4	TRBJ2-5	.	.	TGTGCCAGCAGCACTAGAGGGGAGACCCAGTACTTC	CASSTRGETQYF
TRBV21-1	TRBJ2-1	.	.	TGTGCCAGCAGCAAGTATCCCGGCAGGGGTGTAGGGGATGAGCAGTTCTTC	CASSKYPGRGVGDEQFF
TRBV7-2	TRBJ1-1	.	.	TGTGCCAGCAGCTACAAAACATTGGGAGGGGCGGAGAACACTGAAGCTTTCTTT	CASSYKTLGGAENTEAFF
TRBV5-1	TRBJ2-4	.	TRBD1	TGCGCCAGCAGCCTTTGGGGGACAGGGGCGTCAAAGGACAAAAACATTCAGTACTTC	CASSLWGTGASKDKNIQYF
TRBV7-9	TRBJ2-3	.	.	TGTGCCAGCAGCTTTCAACAGTTCACAGATACGCAGTATTTT	CASSFQQFTDTQYF
TRBV10-2	TRBJ1-2	.	.	TGCGCCAGCAGTGAGTTGTCAGGGTTATCCTATGGCTACACCTTC	CASSELSGLSYGYTF
TRBV6-5	TRBJ1-5	.	TRBD1	TGTGCCAGCAACAGACAGGGAGACAATCAGCCCCAGCATTTT	CASNRQGDNQPQHF
TRBV6-1	TRBJ2-1	.	TRBD2	TGTGCCAGCAGTCAAGCGGGAGTGCTCAATGAGCAGTTCTTC	CASSQAGVLNEQFF